The entry that follows covers one TCR beta chain sequence. The antigen is undetermined. Different DNA sequences within this sample yield the same CDR3. This sample is part of a study of shared clonotypes between healthy human individuals. In the study overall: The cohort comprised two women and a few men. Their ages spanned 18 to 49 years.

Original data processing: Filtering differed because ImmunoSEQ produced junction-only sequences that carried no quality scores. Only in-frame clones appear in the TCRdb table, and some are missing; sequencing was by immunoSEQ multiplex PCR. That table supplies the V and J calls and clone size; D and trimming were determined from the DNA. The sample includes 490,000 or so clones, over 65% of them seen just once. Study-level findings and limits: Donor scarcity curtailed the genetic and exposure-history diversity represented herein.

Germline V lookup: CDR1 SGHRS, CDR2 YFSETQ. V lost 0 bases and J 0 bases, leaving 7 bases between the germline ends. The CDR3 is made up of 15 amino acids. The chain links TRBV5-1 to TRBJ2-1; D is undetermined. This TCR came from a woman in her thirties or forties in good health. Some clones in this sample may be carry-over from other donors' samples. The sample taken for sequencing was PBMCs. This CDR3 reads CASSLAVGSYNEQFF. Written as DNA, the CDR3 is TGCGCCAGCAGCTTGGCAGTAGGCTCCTACAATGAGCAGTTCTTC.